What follows are 25 T cell receptor beta chains derived from one specimen sequenced in a study of T cells in Graves' hyperthyroidism and ophthalmopathy. TCR beta CDR3 sequences were amplified from RNA transcripts. The HTBI primer set was used in a first-round RT-PCR of the TCR CDR3. TCRdb reprocessed the multiplex PCR reads with MiXCR, giving one entry per CDR3 protein. Here the sample spans 650,000 to 750,000 distinct CDR3 sequences, around 15% being singletons. Specimen: blood. Receptor source: a woman under 30 with Graves' hyperthyroidism.

This clonotype has at least ten counts. The chain joins TRBV28 to TRBJ1-1; no reliable D call. V was trimmed by 2 bases and J by 0 bases, leaving 16 bases between them. Per the germline V gene, CDR1 is MDHEN and CDR2 is SYDVKM. The length of the CDR3 is 17 residues. DNA for the CDR3: TGTGCCAGCAGTTTACCGGACGGCACGGGGATGAACACTGAAGCTTTCTTT. Its protein is CASSLPDGTGMNTEAFF.

This clonotype has just a few counts. This rearrangement joins TRBV28 to TRBJ1-3; the D gene is possibly TRBD1 (5 bases). The CDR3 length is 13 residues. Trimming stripped 3 bases from V and 4 bases from J, with 7 bases between. Germline loops: CDR1 MDHEN, CDR2 SYDVKM. The CDR3 DNA follows: TGTGCCAGCAGTTTCAGGGTCGGAAACACCATATATTTT. Translating it yields CASSFRVGNTIYF.

Many counts were recorded for this clonotype. V and J are TRBV18 and TRBJ2-1, with TRBD2 identical over 10 bases. From germline, CDR1 is KGHSH and CDR2 LQKENI. The junction had 1 base not matched to a gene; V was cut back by 3 bases and J by 5 bases. The CDR3 sequence is 14 residues long. The CDR3 region has the DNA TGTGCCAGCTCACCGACTAGCGGGCACAATGAGCAGTTCTTC. Amino acid sequence: CASSPTSGHNEQFF.

The genes are TRBV19 and TRBJ2-7; 8 nucleotides agree with TRBD2. The CDR3 spans 14 residues. Germline CDR1 and CDR2: LNHDA and SQIVND (reference sequence). J was trimmed by 3 bases and V by 0 bases; bases with no gene match: 1. CDR3 sequence reads: CASSIDGRGYEQYF. DNA for the CDR3: TGTGCCAGTAGTATAGACGGGAGGGGCTACGAGCAGTACTTC.

The chain has TRBV12-5 and TRBJ2-2; 8 bases map to TRBD2. CDR3 length: 16 residues. Germline-derived CDR1 and CDR2 are LGHNT and FRNRAP. With 3 bases clipped from V and 2 bases from J, the junction kept 5 bases outside the gene matches. This chain's CDR3 is CASGFSSGSNTGELFF. CDR3 in DNA: TGTGCTAGTGGTTTCTCCAGCGGGAGTAACACCGGGGAGCTGTTTTTT.

This clonotype appeared a few times. J is TRBJ1-6 and V is TRBV19, with D unclear. Trimming stripped 7 bases from V and 0 bases from J, with 13 bases between. The CDR3 consists of 16 residues. Germline CDR1 and CDR2: LNHDA and SQIVND (reference sequence). The CDR3 DNA is TGTGCCAGTACCAACCCCCGCGGCTCCTATAATTCACCCCTCCACTTT. This gives the protein CASTNPRGSYNSPLHF.

The V call is TRBV20-1, the J call TRBJ1-6; maybe TRBD1 (5 bases). The CDR3 extends over 17 amino acids. Trimming took off 5 bases at V and 9 bases at J, with 26 bases between the two ends. Germline CDR1 is DFQATT and CDR2 is SNEGSKA (reference sequence). Written as DNA, the CDR3 is TGCAGTGCTGAAGGTGGGACGTCGCAGGGTAAACTTTCACCCCTCCACTTT. Residues: CSAEGGTSQGKLSPLHF.

This clonotype was detected a few times. The genes are TRBV13 and TRBJ1-2; the match to TRBD1 covers 7 bases. The CDR3 totals 18 residues. The germline V gene has CDR1 PRHDT and CDR2 FYEKMQ (reference sequence). With V trimmed by 4 bases and J by 4 bases, 18 bases remained unmatched. The CDR3 here is CASSSTTRTGSTSYGYTF. The CDR3 region has the DNA TGTGCCAGCAGCTCCACAACCCGGACAGGCTCCACCAGCTATGGCTACACCTTC.

This clonotype has only a few counts. The chain joins TRBV12-3 or TRBV12-4 to TRBJ2-3, with 8 bases lining up with TRBD2. CDR3 length: 15 amino acids. Trimming removed 6 bases from V and 0 bases from J; junction bases left unmatched: 5. CDR3 coding DNA: TGTGCCAGCAGCCGGGGGGGGGGCAGCACAGATACGCAGTATTTT. Residues: CASSRGGGSTDTQYF.

Ten or more counts support this clonotype. This sequence joins TRBV6-5 and TRBJ2-7; 7 bases are shared with TRBD1. Trimming removed 2 bases from V and 4 bases from J; junction bases left unmatched: 8. The CDR3 sequence is 15 residues long. Germline V gene data show CDR1 as MNHEY and CDR2 as SVGAGI. CDR3 protein: CASSYGTEAYYEQYF. In DNA form, the CDR3 reads TGTGCCAGCAGTTACGGGACAGAGGCGTATTACGAGCAGTACTTC.

This clonotype was found many times. The chain has TRBV18 and TRBJ2-2, with D possibly being TRBD1 (6 bases). CDR1 and CDR2 from the germline V gene are KGHSH and LQKENI. The germline V and J ends were trimmed by 3 bases and 5 bases, with 19 bases remaining between them. The CDR3 loop spans 17 amino acids. The CDR3: CASSPYKGTRRTGELFF. The CDR3 bases are TGTGCCAGCTCACCTTATAAGGGGACAAGAAGAACCGGGGAGCTGTTTTTT.

This sequence joins TRBV12-3 or TRBV12-4 and TRBJ1-5; D uncertain. The length of the CDR3 is 15 residues. V lost 1 base and J 1 base, leaving 8 bases between the germline ends. In nucleotides, the CDR3 is TGTGCCAGCAGTTTAGTGGGTCGGAGCAATCAGCCCCAGCATTTT. This encodes CASSLVGRSNQPQHF.

This clonotype was seen many times. This chain links TRBV13 with TRBJ2-7, with D possibly TRBD2 on 6 matching bases. The V end lost 4 bases, the J end lost 2 bases, and 18 bases lay between the germline ends. The germline V gene encodes CDR1 PRHDT and CDR2 FYEKMQ (reference sequence). CDR3 length: 16 residues. CDR3 nucleotides: TGTGCCAGCAGCTCGCGGGACTTCTCGGGTCCCTACGAGCAGTACTTC. Amino acids: CASSSRDFSGPYEQYF.

This chain links TRBV28 with TRBJ2-1, with 7 bases aligning to TRBD2. Germline V gene data show CDR1 as MDHEN and CDR2 as SYDVKM. This CDR3 is built from 13 residues. Germline trimming cut 7 bases from V and 3 bases from J; bases unmatched to any gene: 3. The CDR3 sequence: CASTPGGYNEQFF. In DNA, the CDR3 is TGTGCCAGCACCCCGGGAGGCTACAATGAGCAGTTCTTC.

The J gene is TRBJ2-3, the V gene TRBV6-5; 7 bases line up with TRBD2. The V gene end was trimmed by 2 bases and the J gene end by 0 bases; junction bases not matched to a gene: 11. The germline V gene has CDR1 MNHEY and CDR2 SVGAGI. The CDR3 sequence is 18 residues long. The CDR3 is CASSYTQVLATSTDTQYF. The CDR3 nucleotides read TGTGCCAGCAGTTACACCCAAGTACTAGCGACTAGCACAGATACGCAGTATTTT.

Ten or more counts support this clonotype. CDR3 DNA sequence: TGTGCCAGCAGCGCGGACCGGAGCGCAGATACGCAGTATTTT. This encodes CASSADRSADTQYF. This chain links TRBV7-3 with TRBJ2-3, with D hard to call. V gave up 5 bases and J gave up 4 bases, with 13 bases separating them. This CDR3 has 14 amino acids. Germline loops: CDR1 SGHTA, CDR2 FQGTGA.

A few counts support this clonotype. The V gene is TRBV14, the J gene TRBJ2-4; 12 bases agree with TRBD2. This CDR3 contains 19 residues. Trimming cost V 4 bases and J 1 base; bases outside gene matches: 11. CDR1 is SGHDN, CDR2 FVKESK, per germline. The CDR3 loop reads CASSLGLAGPLRAKNIQYF. CDR3 nucleotide sequence: TGTGCCAGCAGCCTAGGACTAGCGGGACCGCTGCGGGCCAAAAACATTCAGTACTTC.

In the case of this clonotype: Lacking the conserved final phenylalanine or tryptophan, this CDR3 likely reflects a read error. The rearrangement links TRBV10-2 to TRBJ1-1, with TRBD1 as a possible D gene (5 bases). CDR1 is WSHSY and CDR2 is SAAADI in the germline V gene. Trimming took off 4 bases at V and 0 bases at J, with 9 bases between the two ends. There are 14 residues in the CDR3. The CDR3 here is CASSVRQLNTEAFS. For the CDR3, the DNA is TGCGCCAGCAGTGTGAGACAGTTGAACACTGAAGCTTTCTCT.

The chain is built from TRBV7-9 and TRBJ2-3, with D possibly being TRBD2 (5 bases). The CDR3 totals 14 residues. Trimming left V 0 bases short and J 5 bases short, with 9 bases between. CDR1 is SEHNR and CDR2 is FQNEAQ in the germline V gene (reference sequence). CDR3 amino acids: CASSLAGERDTQYF. The CDR3 nucleotides read TGTGCCAGCAGCTTAGCGGGAGAGAGAGATACGCAGTATTTT.

V usage is TRBV15 and J usage is TRBJ2-3; no firm D call. The V end lost 0 bases, the J end lost 3 bases, and 10 bases lay between the germline ends. The CDR3 totals 15 residues. Germline-derived CDR1 and CDR2 are LNHNV and YYDKDF (reference sequence). As DNA, the CDR3 is TGTGCCACCAGCAGAGAGACTGGAGTGACAGATACGCAGTATTTT. Its protein product is CATSRETGVTDTQYF.

This clonotype was picked up a small number of times. The CDR3 ends on some other residue instead of the conserved phenylalanine or tryptophan, so this is likely a read error. V usage is TRBV11-1 and J usage is TRBJ1-1; D is unclear. The CDR3 spans 12 residues. Trimming cost V 2 bases and J 5 bases, with 6 bases left between them. CDR1 is SGHAT and CDR2 is FQDESV in the germline V gene (reference sequence). The DNA of the CDR3 is TGTGCCAGCAGCTTATTAGGGACTGAAGCTTTCCTT. This sequence encodes CASSLLGTEAFL.

This chain links TRBV27 with TRBJ2-7, with 10 positions matching TRBD1. Germline CDR1 is MNHEY and CDR2 is SMNVEV (reference sequence). The CDR3 is 14 amino acids. V trimming: 8 bases; J trimming: 3 bases; junction bases outside the gene matches: 7. CDR3 DNA: TGTGCCAGCTGCCGGACAGGGGGGTACTACGAGCAGTACTTC. It is translated as CASCRTGGYYEQYF.

This rearrangement joins TRBV24-1 to TRBJ2-2; the match to TRBD1 covers 7 bases. The V segment lost 5 bases and the J segment 0 bases; nucleotides outside the gene matches: 14. From germline, CDR1 is KGHDR and CDR2 SFDVKD. The CDR3 runs to 19 residues. The CDR3 here is CATSGRIEGAIPNTGELFF. In DNA, the CDR3 is TGTGCCACCAGTGGGCGAATTGAGGGGGCGATCCCGAACACCGGGGAGCTGTTTTTT.

This clonotype was seen at least ten times. The chain uses TRBV5-6 and TRBJ2-1; D uncertain. The CDR3 length is 15 residues. Trimming took off 0 bases at V and 3 bases at J, with 10 bases between the two ends. Looked up from germline, CDR1 is SGHDT and CDR2 is YYEEEE. CDR3 protein: CASSLVLYGYNEQFF. The DNA for the CDR3 is TGTGCCAGCAGCTTGGTACTTTACGGCTACAATGAGCAGTTCTTC.

The sample holds many counts of this clonotype. The V call is TRBV5-1, the J call TRBJ2-1, with 9 bases identical to TRBD2. The J segment lost 1 base and the V segment lost 5 bases, leaving 4 bases of the junction unmatched. The germline V gene encodes CDR1 SGHRS and CDR2 YFSETQ. The CDR3 runs 15 residues. The CDR3 coding sequence is TGCGCCAGCAGGCCAGCGGGAGGATCCTACAATGAGCAGTTCTTC. Translated, it gives CASRPAGGSYNEQFF.